This TCR beta chain was profiled in a study of T cell repertoires in cytomegalovirus infection. A word on this clonotype: Antigen unknown.

The CDR3 is 14 residues long. V lost 4 bases and J 2 bases, leaving 9 bases between the germline ends. Germline V lookup: CDR1 LNHDA, CDR2 SQIVND (reference sequence). TCRdb re-analysed the reads in MiXCR, keeping a single row per CDR3 protein. The sample shows hundreds of thousands of distinct CDR3 sequences, around 31% of them seen only once. This specimen consisted of cultured PBMCs, obtained from culture after CMV antigen stimulation. The sequence derives from a human donor in good health (CMV status not recorded). Some clones in this sample may be carry-over from other donors' samples. The chain joins TRBV19 to TRBJ2-1; D not resolved. This CDR3 is CASSTRLAYNEQFF. The CDR3 coding sequence is TGTGCCAGTAGTACCCGACTGGCCTACAATGAGCAGTTCTTC. The full variable domain, completed using reference TRBV19 and TRBJ2-1, is DGGITQSPKYLFRKEGQNVTLSCEQNLNHDAMYWYRQDPGQGLRLIYYSQIVNDFQKGDIAEGYSVSREKKESFPLTVTSAQKNPTAFYLCASSTRLAYNEQFFGPGTRLTVL.